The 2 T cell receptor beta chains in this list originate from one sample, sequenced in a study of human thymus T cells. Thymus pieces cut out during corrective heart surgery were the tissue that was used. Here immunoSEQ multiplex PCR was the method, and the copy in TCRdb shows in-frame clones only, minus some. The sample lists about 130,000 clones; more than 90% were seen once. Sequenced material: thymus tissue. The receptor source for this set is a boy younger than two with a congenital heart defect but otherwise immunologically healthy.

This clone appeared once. The CDR3 coding sequence is TGTGCCAGCAGCCGGACCGAGGGACAGGGGGCCTACGAGCAGTACTTC. It specifies CASSRTEGQGAYEQYF. The chain has TRBV14 and TRBJ2-7; TRBD1 aligns across 11 bases. Looked up from germline, CDR1 is SGHDN and CDR2 is FVKESK. This CDR3 region has 16 residues. The V segment lost 4 bases and the J segment 2 bases; nucleotides outside the gene matches: 7.

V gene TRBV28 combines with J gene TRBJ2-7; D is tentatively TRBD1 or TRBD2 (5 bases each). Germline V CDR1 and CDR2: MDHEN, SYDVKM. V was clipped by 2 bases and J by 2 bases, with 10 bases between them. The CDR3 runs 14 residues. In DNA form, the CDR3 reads TGTGCCAGCAGTTTAAACCGGGGCCCCTACGAGCAGTACTTC. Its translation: CASSLNRGPYEQYF.